Following are 13 T cell receptor beta chains from one sample sequenced in a study of T cell repertoires in cytomegalovirus infection. TCRdb recomputed calls from the reads with MiXCR, one row per CDR3 protein. The table has 200,000 to 300,000 distinct CDR3 sequences, approximately 9% seen once. Input material: PBMCs. The source is a human donor in good health (CMV status not recorded). Some clones in this sample may be carry-over from other donors' samples.

This clonotype occurred many times. The V call is TRBV5-1, the J call TRBJ2-7, with 8 nucleotides matching TRBD1. The CDR3 is 14 amino acids. The V and J ends lost 0 bases and 5 bases, in that order; junction bases with no gene match: 4. Germline V lookup: CDR1 SGHRS, CDR2 YFSETQ. The CDR3 DNA reads TGCGCCAGCAGCTTGGGGCAGGGGGCAAACGAGCAGTACTTC. Its translation: CASSLGQGANEQYF.

This clonotype has at least ten counts. This sequence joins TRBV7-2 and TRBJ1-3, with a weak D call TRBD1 (5 bases). The CDR3 contains 12 residues. Trimming shortened V by 5 bases and J by 8 bases, and 10 bases separated the two germline ends. The germline V gene encodes CDR1 SGHTA and CDR2 FQGNSA. The CDR3 DNA sequence: TGTGCCAGCAGCCGGGCCAGGGACACCATATATTTT. Encoded protein: CASSRARDTIYF.

The V gene is TRBV30, the J gene TRBJ1-2; 7 positions agree with TRBD1. The CDR3 has 13 residues. Germline values: CDR1 GTSNPN, CDR2 SVGIG (reference sequence). The ends lost 0 bases at V and 8 bases at J; junction bases unmatched: 6. CDR3 nucleotides: TGTGCCTGGAGTGTAACAGGGGCCGGGGGCTACACCTTC. This codes for CAWSVTGAGGYTF. Full variable domain (rest looked up from reference TRBV30 and TRBJ1-2): SQTIHQWPATLVQPVGSPLSLECTVEGTSNPNLYWYRQAAGRGLQLLFYSVGIGQISSEVPQNLSASRPQDRQFILSSKKLLLSDSGFYLCAWSVTGAGGYTFGSGTRLTVV.

This clonotype occurred a few times. The chain uses TRBV7-2 and TRBJ2-3; tentative D call: TRBD2 (5 bases). Trimming left V 1 base short and J 6 bases short, with 17 bases between. The germline gives CDR1 SGHTA, CDR2 FQGNSA. The CDR3 is 16 amino acids. CDR3 protein: CASSLGTGFGSDTQYF. The CDR3 DNA reads as TGTGCCAGCAGCTTAGGCACGGGGTTTGGTTCGGATACGCAGTATTTT. Full variable domain (outside the CDR3, taken from reference TRBV7-2 and TRBJ2-3): GAGVSQSPSNKVTEKGKDVELRCDPISGHTALYWYRQSLGQGLEFLIYFQGNSAPDKSGLPSDRFSAERTGGSVSTLTIQRTQQEDSAVYLCASSLGTGFGSDTQYFGPGTRLTVL.

This clonotype was seen at least ten times. V usage is TRBV7-2 and J usage is TRBJ1-1; weak D call: TRBD1 (6 bases). The CDR3 runs to 15 residues. The germline gives CDR1 SGHTA, CDR2 FQGNSA. Trimming removed 0 bases at V and 1 base at J, with 9 bases between. CDR3 DNA: TGTGCCAGCAGCTTAGCCGTGACAGGGAACACTGAAGCTTTCTTT. Its protein product is CASSLAVTGNTEAFF.

The sample holds many counts of this clonotype. The V call is TRBV6-2 or TRBV6-3, the J call TRBJ2-1; D gene unclear. The CDR3 contains 16 residues. V was trimmed by 5 bases and J by 2 bases, leaving 16 bases between them. Germline V gene sequence: CDR1 MNHEY, CDR2 SVGEGT. DNA for the CDR3: TGTGCCAGCAGTCGACACATTTCAAGCGCCTACAATGAGCAGTTCTTC. It translates to CASSRHISSAYNEQFF.

V and J are TRBV20-1 and TRBJ2-5; TRBD2 agrees at 13 bases. Germline trimming cut 4 bases from V and 5 bases from J; bases unmatched to any gene: 10. The CDR3 runs to 16 residues. CDR1 and CDR2 from the germline V gene are DFQATT and SNEGSKA (reference sequence). The CDR3 DNA sequence: TGCAGTGCTACCTGGACTAGCGGGGGCCCCAAGGAGACCCAGTACTTC. Translation: CSATWTSGGPKETQYF.

This clonotype was seen ten or more times. This chain joins TRBV12-3 or TRBV12-4 and TRBJ1-2, with 10 bases matching TRBD1. The CDR3 runs 14 residues. The V gene end was trimmed by 4 bases and the J gene end by 6 bases; junction bases not matched to a gene: 5. CDR3 residues: CASSYDRGRNGYTF. The CDR3 DNA sequence: TGTGCCAGCAGTTACGACAGGGGGCGAAATGGCTACACCTTC.

This clonotype was observed many times. The chain is built from TRBV7-2 and TRBJ2-5; D ambiguous. The germline V and J ends were trimmed by 0 bases and 4 bases, with 9 bases remaining between them. The length of the CDR3 is 14 residues. Germline lookup yields CDR1 SGHTA and CDR2 FQGNSA. CDR3 protein: CASSLASVGETQYF. The CDR3, as DNA: TGTGCCAGCAGCTTAGCTTCCGTTGGAGAGACCCAGTACTTC.

This clonotype was picked up many times. The gene calls are TRBV7-2 and TRBJ2-3, with D maybe TRBD2 (5 bases). This CDR3 region has 14 residues. V dropped 7 bases and J dropped 0 bases, with 11 bases sitting between them. Per the germline V gene, CDR1 is SGHTA and CDR2 is FQGNSA. As DNA, the CDR3 is TGTGCCAGCATAAGCGGATCTAGCACAGATACGCAGTATTTT. Translation gives CASISGSSTDTQYF.

This clonotype has a handful of counts. The chain uses TRBV20-1 and TRBJ1-1; 7 bases map to TRBD1. Germline V gives CDR1 DFQATT, CDR2 SNEGSKA (reference sequence). V was clipped by 5 bases and J by 0 bases; unmatched bases: 6. CDR3 length equals 14 residues. The CDR3 DNA is TGCAGTGCTTGGACAGGTGACATGAACACTGAAGCTTTCTTT. Residues: CSAWTGDMNTEAFF.

Many counts were recorded for this clonotype. The chain has TRBV7-2 and TRBJ2-5, with 7 bases lining up with TRBD1. The CDR3 has 14 residues. V shed 3 bases, J shed 4 bases, and the junction held 5 bases outside the gene matches. Germline CDR1 is SGHTA and CDR2 is FQGNSA. The CDR3, as DNA: TGTGCCAGCAGCTTCGGACAGGTACCAGAGACCCAGTACTTC. Translation: CASSFGQVPETQYF.

This clonotype was observed many times. V gene TRBV18 combines with J gene TRBJ2-3; D ambiguous. Germline V CDR1 and CDR2: KGHSH, LQKENI. This CDR3 has 12 residues. The ends were cut back, 8 bases at V and 5 bases at J, with 11 bases in the middle. The CDR3, as DNA: TGTGCCAGCAGCCCGGACGGAGATACGCAGTATTTT. As protein: CASSPDGDTQYF.